This T cell receptor beta chain stems from a study of CD8 T cell repertoires and HIV-1 epitope variants. Study details: Controls included no peptide, Ebola AY9 epitope, and a CMV, EBV, flu pool. Cultures ran approximately 10 days, with IL-2, IL-7 and IL-15 added on days 3 and 7.

Germline values: CDR1 SSHAT, CDR2 FNYEAQ (reference sequence). The CDR3 is made up of 15 amino acids. As for this clone: The antigen remains unidentified. The junction does not match germline at one end; this may be a read error.

Survey-depth immunoSEQ sequencing covered TCR beta CDR3 regions. Profiling relied on immunoSEQ multiplex PCR, and the TCRdb table lists in-frame clones only, not all of them. The data contain over 6,000 clones, just over 65% of them singletons. The origin of this receptor is a male donor with HIV. The gene calls are TRBV7-7 and TRBJ2-1, with 7 bases lining up with TRBD1. Sequencing used cultured CD8+ T cells derived from PBMCs. The CDR3 spells CASSPGQLSYNEQFF. The CDR3 nucleotides are TGTGCTAGCAGCCCGGGACAGCTCTCCTACAATGAGCAGTTCTTC. The whole variable domain, filled in from reference TRBV7-7 and TRBJ2-1, reads GAGVSQSPRYKVTKRGQDVTLRCDPISSHATLYWYQQALGQGPEFLTYFNYEAQPDKSGLPSDRFSAERPEGSISTLTIQRTEQRDSAMYRCASSPGQLSYNEQFFGPGTRLTVL.